The sequence of this T cell receptor beta chain was determined in a study of vaccination and CD4 T cells after COVID-19. The overall study: Samples were taken after vaccination, a median of roughly 70 days after dose two, with a range of 14 to 241. The study, taken as a whole, reports: Researchers report that a median about 89% of reactive clones in convalescent patients surfaced only post-vaccination.

Worth noting for this clonotype: Its specificity is not known.

An Oncomine TCR Beta short-read assay was used to sequence the DNA from cultured CD4+ T cells. Once CD4+ T cells had been cultured, genomic DNA was extracted from them. TCRdb recomputed calls from the PCR reads with MiXCR, one row per CDR3 protein. The profile shows around 7,800 distinct CDR3 sequences, over 35% of them singletons. Treatment specified: roughly ten-day PBMC culture with coronavirus spike peptide pools or control peptides (ViraFEST assay). Pre-COVID-19 pandemic sampling (2011-2018) yielded the unexposed donor's CD4+ T cells. Peptide pools at around 9.6 ug/ml stimulated two million PBMCs per well with 10 IU/ml IL-2. V was pared by 4 bases and J by 6 bases, with 7 bases of the junction left unmatched. CDR3 size: 16 residues. Germline assignment: CDR1 MNHEY and CDR2 SVGAGI.

The rearrangement links TRBV6-5 to TRBJ2-3; 13 bases align to TRBD2. This receptor was obtained from a human donor in good health. The sequencing sample was made of CD4+ T cells from blood, cultured in vitro. Written as DNA, the CDR3 is TGTGCCAGCAGTTTTGGACTAGCGGGAGCCACCGATACGCAGTATTTT. Its protein product is CASSFGLAGATDTQYF.